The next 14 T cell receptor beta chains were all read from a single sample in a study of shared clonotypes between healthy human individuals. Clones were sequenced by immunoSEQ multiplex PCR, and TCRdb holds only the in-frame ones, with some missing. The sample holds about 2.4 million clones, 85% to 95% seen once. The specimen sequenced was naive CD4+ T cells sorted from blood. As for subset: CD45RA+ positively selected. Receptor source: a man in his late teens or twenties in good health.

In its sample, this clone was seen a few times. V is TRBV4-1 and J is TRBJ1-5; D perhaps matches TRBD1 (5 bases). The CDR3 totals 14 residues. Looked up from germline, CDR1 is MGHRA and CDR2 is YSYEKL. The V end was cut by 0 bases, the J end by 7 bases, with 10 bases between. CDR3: CASSQDNGGQPQHF. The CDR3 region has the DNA TGCGCCAGCAGCCAAGATAACGGGGGACAGCCCCAGCATTTT.

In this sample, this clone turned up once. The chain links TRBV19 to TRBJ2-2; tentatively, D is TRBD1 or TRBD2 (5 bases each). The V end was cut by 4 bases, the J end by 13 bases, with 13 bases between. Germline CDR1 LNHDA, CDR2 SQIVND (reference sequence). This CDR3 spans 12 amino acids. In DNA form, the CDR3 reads TGTGCCAGTAGTACTACTATGAGGGGGCTGTTTTTT. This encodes CASSTTMRGLFF.

CDR3 sequence (DNA): TGTGCCAGCAGTACAGGGAACTATGGCTACACCTTC. Protein: CASSTGNYGYTF. The chain joins TRBV11-2 to TRBJ1-2, with a possible D match to TRBD1 (6 bases). This CDR3 is 12 amino acids long. The germline V gene encodes CDR1 SGHAT and CDR2 FQNNGV. The V end was cut by 6 bases, the J end by 2 bases, with 7 bases between.

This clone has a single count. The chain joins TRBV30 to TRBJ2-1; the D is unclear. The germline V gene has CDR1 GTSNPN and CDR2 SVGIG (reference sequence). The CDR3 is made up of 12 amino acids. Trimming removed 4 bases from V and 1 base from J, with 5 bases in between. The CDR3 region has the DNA TGTGCCTGGAATCCTTCCTACAATGAGCAGTTCTTC. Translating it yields CAWNPSYNEQFF.

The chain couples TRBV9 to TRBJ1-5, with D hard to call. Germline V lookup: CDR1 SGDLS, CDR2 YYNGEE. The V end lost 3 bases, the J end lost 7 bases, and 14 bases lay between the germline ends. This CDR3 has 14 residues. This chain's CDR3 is CASSADKSHQPQHF. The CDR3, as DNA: TGTGCCAGCAGCGCGGATAAAAGCCACCAGCCCCAGCATTTT.

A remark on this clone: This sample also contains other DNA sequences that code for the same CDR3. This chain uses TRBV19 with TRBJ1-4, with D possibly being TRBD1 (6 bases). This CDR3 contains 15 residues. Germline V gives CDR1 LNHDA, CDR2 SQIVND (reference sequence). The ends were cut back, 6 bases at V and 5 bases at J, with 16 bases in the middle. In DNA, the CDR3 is TGTGCCAGTAGCGAAGGGGGGACGTTGAATGAAAAACTGTTTTTT. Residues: CASSEGGTLNEKLFF.

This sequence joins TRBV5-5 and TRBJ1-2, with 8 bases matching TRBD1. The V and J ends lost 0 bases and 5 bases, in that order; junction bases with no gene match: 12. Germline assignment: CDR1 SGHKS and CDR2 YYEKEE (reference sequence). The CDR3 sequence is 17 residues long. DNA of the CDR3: TGTGCCAGCAGCTTGGGAGATCAGGGGGCGCGTGTATATGGCTACACCTTC. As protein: CASSLGDQGARVYGYTF.

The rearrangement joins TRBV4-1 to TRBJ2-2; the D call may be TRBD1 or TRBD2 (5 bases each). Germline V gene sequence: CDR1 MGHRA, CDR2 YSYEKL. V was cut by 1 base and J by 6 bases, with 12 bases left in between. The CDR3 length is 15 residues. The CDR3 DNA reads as TGCGCCAGCAGCCAAGCGGGGCGGGTGGCCGGGGAGCTGTTTTTT. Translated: CASSQAGRVAGELFF.

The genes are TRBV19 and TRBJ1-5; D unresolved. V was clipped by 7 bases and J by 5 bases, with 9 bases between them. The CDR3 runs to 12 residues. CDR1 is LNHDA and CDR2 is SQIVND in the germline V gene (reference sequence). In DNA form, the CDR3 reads TGTGCCAGTAACAATTGGGATCAGCCCCAGCATTTT. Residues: CASNNWDQPQHF.

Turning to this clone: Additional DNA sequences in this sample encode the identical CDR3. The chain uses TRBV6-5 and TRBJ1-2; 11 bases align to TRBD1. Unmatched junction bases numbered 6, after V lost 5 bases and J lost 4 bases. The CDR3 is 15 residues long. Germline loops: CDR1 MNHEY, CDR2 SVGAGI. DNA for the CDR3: TGTGCCAGCAGTAGCCGGGACAGGGGGTCCTATGGCTACACCTTC. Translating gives CASSSRDRGSYGYTF.

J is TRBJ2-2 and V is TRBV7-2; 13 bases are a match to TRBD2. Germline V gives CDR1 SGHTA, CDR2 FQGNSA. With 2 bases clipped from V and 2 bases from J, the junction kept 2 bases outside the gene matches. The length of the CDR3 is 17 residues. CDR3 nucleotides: TGTGCCAGCAGCTTACGACTAGCGGGGGGTAACACCGGGGAGCTGTTTTTT. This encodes CASSLRLAGGNTGELFF.

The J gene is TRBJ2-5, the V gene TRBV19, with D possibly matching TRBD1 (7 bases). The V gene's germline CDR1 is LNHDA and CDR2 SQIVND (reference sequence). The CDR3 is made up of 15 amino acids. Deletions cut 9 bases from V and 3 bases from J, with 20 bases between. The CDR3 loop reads CASSQVGGGKETQYF. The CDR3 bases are TGTGCCAGCTCCCAGGTAGGGGGCGGGAAAGAGACCCAGTACTTC.

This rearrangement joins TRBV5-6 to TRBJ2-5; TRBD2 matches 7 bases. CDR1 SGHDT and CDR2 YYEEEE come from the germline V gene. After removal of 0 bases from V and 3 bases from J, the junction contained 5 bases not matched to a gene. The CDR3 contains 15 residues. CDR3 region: CASSLVVRGKETQYF. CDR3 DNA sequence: TGTGCCAGCAGCTTGGTTGTGCGGGGGAAAGAGACCCAGTACTTC.

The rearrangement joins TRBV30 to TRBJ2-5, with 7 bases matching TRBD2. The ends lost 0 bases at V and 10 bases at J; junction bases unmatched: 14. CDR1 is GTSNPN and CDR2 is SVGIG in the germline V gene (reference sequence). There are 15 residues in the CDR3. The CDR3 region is CAWSVQMGTAGVQYF. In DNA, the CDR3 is TGTGCCTGGAGTGTACAGATGGGGACCGCGGGGGTCCAGTACTTC.